The 10 T cell receptor beta chains below come from one sample, sequenced in a study of shared clonotypes between healthy human individuals. Here immunoSEQ multiplex PCR was the method, and the copy in TCRdb shows in-frame clones only, minus some. The data hold some 2.4 million clones, with approximately 93% observed a single time. Sequencing input: naive CD4+ T cells from PBMCs. Sample subset: CD45RA+ positively selected. The receptors shown here come from a man aged 18 to 30 in good health. Some clones in this sample may be carry-over from other donors' samples.

J is TRBJ2-7 and V is TRBV29-1; TRBD1 is a possible D gene (7 bases). The length of the CDR3 is 12 residues. The germline V gene has CDR1 SQVTM and CDR2 ANQGSEA. Deletions cut 2 bases from V and 6 bases from J, with 11 bases between. CDR3 region: CSVERQGGEQYF. For the CDR3, the DNA is TGCAGCGTTGAAAGACAGGGAGGCGAGCAGTACTTC.

The chain recombines TRBV28 with TRBJ1-4; D possibly corresponds to TRBD1 (6 bases). This CDR3 region has 15 residues. The germline V gene encodes CDR1 MDHEN and CDR2 SYDVKM. The ends were cut back, 4 bases at V and 2 bases at J, with 11 bases in the middle. CDR3 nucleotide sequence: TGTGCCAGCAGTTCTGGACAGCCGACTAATGAAAAACTGTTTTTT. Amino acids: CASSSGQPTNEKLFF.

The chain has TRBV5-1 and TRBJ2-1; 8 nucleotides align to TRBD1. This CDR3 has 14 residues. Germline V gives CDR1 SGHRS, CDR2 YFSETQ. Unmatched junction bases numbered 5, after V lost 4 bases and J lost 5 bases. CDR3 bases: TGCGCCAGCAGCCCCGGGGGACAGGACAATGAGCAGTTCTTC. It encodes CASSPGGQDNEQFF.

The V gene is TRBV18, the J gene TRBJ2-1; 8 positions agree with TRBD1. In germline, CDR1 is KGHSH, CDR2 LQKENI. Germline trimming cut 3 bases from V and 7 bases from J; bases unmatched to any gene: 8. This CDR3 contains 15 residues. CDR3 bases: TGTGCCAGCTCACCCCGCGCAGGGGGCCCAAATGAGCAGTTCTTC. Amino acids: CASSPRAGGPNEQFF.

The chain has TRBV29-1 and TRBJ2-7, with D uncertain. Germline values: CDR1 SQVTM, CDR2 ANQGSEA. The CDR3 sequence is 11 residues long. V lost 0 bases to trimming and J lost 7 bases, with 7 bases between them. CDR3 residues: CSVEDLGEQYF. In nucleotides, the CDR3 is TGCAGCGTTGAAGATCTCGGAGAGCAGTACTTC.

This chain connects TRBV5-5 to TRBJ1-1; no firm D call. V was trimmed by 4 bases and J by 0 bases, leaving 13 bases between them. This CDR3 has 15 amino acids. The germline V gene encodes CDR1 SGHKS and CDR2 YYEKEE (reference sequence). The CDR3 loop reads CASSPTGSLNTEAFF. The CDR3 bases are TGTGCCAGCAGCCCAACCGGTTCATTGAACACTGAAGCTTTCTTT.

The chain has TRBV10-3 and TRBJ2-5, with 8 bases aligning to TRBD1. Germline V gene data show CDR1 as ENHRY and CDR2 as SYGVKD. The CDR3 is made up of 15 amino acids. V lost 3 bases to trimming and J lost 1 base; unmatched junction nucleotides: 4. CDR3 protein: CAISDRGRAQETQYF. Here the CDR3 DNA reads TGTGCCATCAGTGACAGGGGGCGGGCCCAAGAGACCCAGTACTTC.

The table lists this clone with a count of one. This chain uses TRBV19 with TRBJ2-1; 13 bases line up with TRBD2. The V gene end was trimmed by 6 bases and the J gene end by 9 bases; junction bases not matched to a gene: 8. The CDR3 sequence is 15 residues long. Germline assignment: CDR1 LNHDA and CDR2 SQIVND (reference sequence). CDR3 sequence reads: CASRRTSGRSGEQFF. DNA of the CDR3: TGTGCCAGTAGACGGACTAGCGGGAGATCTGGTGAGCAGTTCTTC.

With regard to this clone: The same CDR3 is also encoded by other DNA sequences in this sample. The chain joins TRBV19 to TRBJ2-5; possible D gene TRBD2, 5 bases. Trimming removed 5 bases at V and 5 bases at J, with 6 bases between. CDR1 is LNHDA, CDR2 SQIVND, per germline (reference sequence). This CDR3 has 11 residues. This CDR3 is CASSGGETQYF. CDR3 nucleotides: TGTGCCAGTAGTGGAGGCGAGACCCAGTACTTC.

The chain is built from TRBV23-1 and TRBJ1-2; 7 nucleotides align to TRBD1. TRBV23-1 is an ORF, with its function uncertain. CDR3 size: 16 residues. The ends lost 2 bases at V and 6 bases at J; junction bases unmatched: 12. The CDR3 loop is CASSQPGQPLLDGYTF. CDR3 nucleotide sequence: TGCGCCAGCAGTCAACCGGGACAGCCGTTACTCGATGGCTACACCTTC.